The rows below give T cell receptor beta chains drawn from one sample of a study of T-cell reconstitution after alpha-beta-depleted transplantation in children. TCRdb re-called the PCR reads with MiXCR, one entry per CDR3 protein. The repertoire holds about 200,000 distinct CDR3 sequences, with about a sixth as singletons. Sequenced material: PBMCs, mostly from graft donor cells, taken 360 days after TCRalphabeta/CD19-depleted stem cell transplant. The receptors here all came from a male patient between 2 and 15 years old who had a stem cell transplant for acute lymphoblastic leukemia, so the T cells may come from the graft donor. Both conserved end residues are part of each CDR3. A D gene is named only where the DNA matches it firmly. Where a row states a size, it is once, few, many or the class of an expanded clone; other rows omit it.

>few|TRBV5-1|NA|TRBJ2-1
CASSFGSGIYGDEQFF
TGCGCCAGCAGCTTCGGGTCTGGGATTTATGGCGATGAGCAGTTCTTC
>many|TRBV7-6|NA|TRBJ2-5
CASSMGETQYF
TGTGCCAGCAGCATGGGGGAGACCCAGTACTTC
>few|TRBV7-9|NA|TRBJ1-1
CASSLAKGLNTEAFF
TGTGCCAGCAGCTTAGCGAAAGGGCTGAACACTGAAGCTTTCTTT
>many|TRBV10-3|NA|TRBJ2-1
CAIRKGGSYNEQFF
TGTGCCATCAGGAAGGGGGGATCATACAATGAGCAGTTCTTC
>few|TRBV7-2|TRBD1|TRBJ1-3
CASSWTGGSGNTIYF
TGTGCCAGCAGCTGGACAGGGGGATCTGGAAACACCATATATTTT
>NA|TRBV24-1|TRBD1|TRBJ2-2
CATSDGTGGYTGELFF
TGTGCCACCAGTGATGGGACAGGGGGCTACACCGGGGAGCTGTTTTTT
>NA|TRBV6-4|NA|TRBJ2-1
CASSAWTALLAEMINEQFF
TGTGCCAGCAGTGCCTGGACAGCGCTACTCGCAGAAATGATTAATGAGCAGTTCTTC
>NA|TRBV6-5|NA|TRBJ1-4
CASSYLEKEKLFF
TGTGCCAGCAGTTACTTGGAGAAAGAAAAACTGTTTTTT
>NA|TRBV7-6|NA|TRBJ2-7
CASSSPRRGEQYF
TGTGCCAGCAGCTCCCCTCGTAGGGGCGAGCAGTACTTC
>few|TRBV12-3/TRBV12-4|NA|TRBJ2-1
CASSTTPVYNEQFF
TGTGCCAGCTCTACCACGCCAGTCTACAATGAGCAGTTCTTC
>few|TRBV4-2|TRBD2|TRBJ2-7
CASSQDVSGGSRQYF
TGTGCCAGCAGCCAAGATGTTAGCGGGGGGTCTCGGCAGTACTTC
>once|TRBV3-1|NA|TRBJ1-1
CASSSVGDTEAFF
TGTGCCAGCAGCTCCGTAGGGGACACTGAAGCTTTCTTT